The 22 T cell receptor beta chains listed next were all sequenced from one sample in a study of response to subunit inactivated influenza vaccine. TCRdb processed the RT-PCR reads anew with MiXCR; each CDR3 protein has one entry. The repertoire has over 650,000 distinct CDR3 sequences, about 18% of them found once; the top ten carry around 9.9%. The sequenced sample was PBMCs from blood, obtained 4 to 6 days after vaccination. These receptors were taken from a man in his fifties who received an inactivated influenza vaccine.

This clonotype was observed at least ten times. V usage is TRBV12-3 or TRBV12-4 and J usage is TRBJ1-5; weak D call: TRBD1 (6 bases). The CDR3 runs to 15 residues. With 3 bases removed from V and 7 bases from J, the gap between germline ends came to 16 bases. The CDR3 sequence: CASSFVTGMIQPQHF. CDR3 coding DNA: TGTGCCAGCAGTTTCGTTACAGGGATGATCCAGCCCCAGCATTTT.

The CDR3 DNA is TGTGCCAGCAGTTCCCAAGACAGGTACGAGCAGTACTTC. Amino acids: CASSSQDRYEQYF. V is TRBV6-2 or TRBV6-3 and J is TRBJ2-7; maybe TRBD1 (6 bases). The CDR3 length is 13 residues. Germline V gene data show CDR1 as MNHEY and CDR2 as SVGEGT. Trimming took 4 bases from V and 4 from J, leaving 11 bases between them.

In this sample, this clonotype turned up a few times. The rearrangement joins TRBV7-9 to TRBJ2-7; 10 nucleotides line up with TRBD2. The junction had 4 bases not matched to a gene; V was cut back by 9 bases and J by 2 bases. The CDR3 has 13 amino acids. Germline CDR1 is SEHNR and CDR2 is FQNEAQ (reference sequence). CDR3 DNA sequence: TGTGCCAGTAACCTAGCGGGAGCCTACGAGCAGTACTTC. This gives the protein CASNLAGAYEQYF.

This clonotype was observed a handful of times. This chain links TRBV10-3 with TRBJ2-3; D gene unclear. Trimming pared 0 bases from V and 2 bases from J, leaving 12 bases between. The CDR3 consists of 16 residues. The germline gives CDR1 ENHRY, CDR2 SYGVKD. The CDR3 bases are TGTGCCATCAGTGAGTCGGTAACCCAGCACACAGATACGCAGTATTTT. It specifies CAISESVTQHTDTQYF.

This clonotype turned up a few times. The V call is TRBV10-3, the J call TRBJ1-2, with unresolved D. The CDR3 is 13 residues long. The germline V gene has CDR1 ENHRY and CDR2 SYGVKD. V lost 6 bases and J 2 bases, leaving 10 bases between the germline ends. The CDR3 spells CAIRAGLNYGYTF. CDR3 nucleotides: TGTGCCATCAGAGCCGGACTGAACTATGGCTACACCTTC.

The chain links TRBV10-3 to TRBJ2-1; D might be TRBD2 (5 bases). Germline V CDR1 and CDR2: ENHRY, SYGVKD. Deletions cut 2 bases from V and 1 base from J, with 9 bases between. The CDR3 totals 15 residues. CDR3 sequence reads: CAISEVVASYNEQFF. In DNA, the CDR3 is TGTGCCATCAGTGAGGTAGTAGCGTCCTACAATGAGCAGTTCTTC.

This clonotype occurred many times. J is TRBJ2-1 and V is TRBV7-2, with D perhaps given as TRBD1 or TRBD2 (5 bases each). The V gene's germline CDR1 is SGHTA and CDR2 FQGNSA. The CDR3 length is 12 residues. Trimming took 4 bases from V and 9 from J, leaving 10 bases between them. CDR3 DNA sequence: TGTGCCAGCAGCTCGTCGGGACCTGAGCAGTTCTTC. Residues: CASSSSGPEQFF.

Comments on this clonotype: A read error is possible here, since a much larger clone lies one base away. The chain combines TRBV27 with TRBJ1-6; D unclear. The CDR3 totals 15 residues. From germline, CDR1 is MNHEY and CDR2 SMNVEV (reference sequence). As DNA, the CDR3 is TGTACCAGCAGTCCCCAGGTGTTTTCAAATTCACCCCTCCACTTT. This gives the protein CTSSPQVFSNSPLHF.

The rearrangement joins TRBV29-1 to TRBJ2-1; TRBD2 aligns across 8 bases. The CDR3 consists of 15 residues. The ends lost 3 bases at V and 3 bases at J; junction bases unmatched: 7. Germline assignment: CDR1 SQVTM and CDR2 ANQGSEA. DNA of the CDR3: TGCAGCGTTGAGGCGACTAGCGTAAACTACAATGAGCAGTTCTTC. It translates to CSVEATSVNYNEQFF.

Ten or more counts support this clonotype. Here the CDR3 reads CSASPPAGSNQPQHF. CDR3 sequence (DNA): TGCAGTGCTAGTCCCCCTGCGGGGAGCAATCAGCCCCAGCATTTT. This rearrangement joins TRBV20-1 to TRBJ1-5, with no clear D. The V gene lost 3 bases and the J gene lost 1 base, with 13 bases spanning the gap. Germline V gene sequence: CDR1 DFQATT, CDR2 SNEGSKA (reference sequence). The length of the CDR3 is 15 residues.

This rearrangement joins TRBV4-3 to TRBJ2-3; no clear D gene. Germline CDR1 and CDR2: LGHNA and YSLEER. Between the trimmed V and J ends, which lost 3 bases and 5 bases, there was a span of 9 bases. This CDR3 has 13 residues. The CDR3 loop is CASSQDGRDTQYF. The CDR3, as DNA: TGCGCCAGCAGCCAGGACGGTAGAGATACGCAGTATTTT.

This clonotype was seen only a few times. The rearrangement joins TRBV25-1 to TRBJ1-1; a weak D match, TRBD1 (6 bases). V lost 4 bases to trimming and J lost 0 bases, with 12 bases between them. In germline, CDR1 is MGHDK, CDR2 SYGVNS. CDR3 length equals 15 residues. The CDR3 loop reads CASSVPGTLNTEAFF. In DNA, the CDR3 is TGTGCCAGCAGTGTTCCCGGGACATTGAACACTGAAGCTTTCTTT.

The chain uses TRBV7-9 and TRBJ2-5; possibly TRBD1 or TRBD2 for D (6 bases each). The CDR3 is 14 residues long. Deletions cut 5 bases from V and 5 bases from J, with 15 bases between. Per germline, CDR1 SEHNR and CDR2 FQNEAQ (reference sequence). The CDR3 here is CASSKNGGGETQYF. The CDR3 DNA is TGTGCCAGCAGCAAGAACGGGGGCGGGGAGACCCAGTACTTC.

This clonotype was recorded a few times. The V call is TRBV10-2, the J call TRBJ2-1; D not certain. The CDR3 length is 14 residues. The germline gives CDR1 WSHSY, CDR2 SAAADI. V dropped 6 bases and J dropped 4 bases, with 13 bases sitting between them. The CDR3 spells CASRVLSPYNEQFF. In DNA form, the CDR3 reads TGCGCCAGCAGAGTCCTTTCCCCATACAATGAGCAGTTCTTC.

V is TRBV20-1 and J is TRBJ2-3; 14 positions agree with TRBD2. Trimming cost V 4 bases and J 6 bases; bases outside gene matches: 12. The CDR3 has 17 residues. Germline V lookup: CDR1 DFQATT, CDR2 SNEGSKA (reference sequence). This CDR3 is CSAINIRTSGGPDTQYF. The CDR3 bases are TGCAGTGCTATCAATATTAGGACTAGCGGGGGGCCCGATACGCAGTATTTT.

Ten or more counts support this clonotype. V and J are TRBV9 and TRBJ1-1; D gene uncertain. This CDR3 has 13 amino acids. CDR1 and CDR2 (germline): SGDLS, YYNGEE. Trimming took 0 bases from V and 1 from J, leaving 4 bases between them. The CDR3 loop reads CASSVGPNTEAFF. The CDR3 coding sequence is TGTGCCAGCAGCGTAGGACCGAACACTGAAGCTTTCTTT.

The rearrangement links TRBV20-1 to TRBJ2-3; D may be TRBD2 (6 bases). Germline V lookup: CDR1 DFQATT, CDR2 SNEGSKA (reference sequence). The CDR3 extends over 17 amino acids. The V end lost 3 bases, the J end lost 6 bases, and 25 bases lay between the germline ends. The CDR3 region is CSASGWVLAVASDTQYF. The CDR3 DNA reads TGCAGTGCTAGCGGTTGGGTACTAGCCGTCGCGTCGGATACGCAGTATTTT.

Ten or more counts support this clonotype. V usage is TRBV29-1 and J usage is TRBJ2-1, with TRBD2 identical over 7 bases. With 4 bases clipped from V and 9 bases from J, the junction kept 6 bases outside the gene matches. The CDR3 length is 12 residues. Per germline, CDR1 SQVTM and CDR2 ANQGSEA. DNA for the CDR3: TGCAGCGTTGCGGGGGGATACGGTGAGCAGTTCTTC. This encodes CSVAGGYGEQFF.

This clonotype has only a few counts. The CDR3 spells CASFRDRNTGELFF. The CDR3 bases are TGTGCCAGCTTCCGGGACAGGAACACCGGGGAGCTGTTTTTT. The rearrangement joins TRBV18 to TRBJ2-2; TRBD1 matches at 7 bases. Germline V gene sequence: CDR1 KGHSH, CDR2 LQKENI. The trim removed 7 bases at V and 1 base at J, leaving 3 bases unmatched. CDR3 length equals 14 residues.

The chain links TRBV20-1 to TRBJ1-2; 8 positions agree with TRBD1. With 2 bases clipped from V and 4 bases from J, the junction kept 6 bases outside the gene matches. Per the germline V gene, CDR1 is DFQATT and CDR2 is SNEGSKA (reference sequence). The CDR3 is made up of 14 amino acids. CDR3 coding DNA: TGCAGTGCTAGAAAGCCAGGGGGCACCTATGGCTACACCTTC. It codes for CSARKPGGTYGYTF.

This clonotype has just a few counts. This rearrangement joins TRBV20-1 to TRBJ1-2; TRBD1 is a possible D gene (5 bases). V was trimmed by 6 bases and J by 3 bases, leaving 20 bases between them. Germline CDR1 DFQATT, CDR2 SNEGSKA (reference sequence). The CDR3 totals 15 residues. The CDR3 sequence is CSARPGVGGDYGYTF. The CDR3 DNA is TGCAGTGCCAGACCGGGAGTGGGGGGTGACTATGGCTACACCTTC.

This chain links TRBV29-1 with TRBJ2-1, with D perhaps matching TRBD2 (5 bases). Trimming stripped 1 base from V and 6 bases from J, with 13 bases between. This CDR3 has 14 residues. The germline gives CDR1 SQVTM, CDR2 ANQGSEA. The CDR3 loop reads CSVEGVGVLNEQFF. The CDR3 DNA follows: TGCAGCGTTGAAGGTGTGGGAGTGCTCAATGAGCAGTTCTTC.